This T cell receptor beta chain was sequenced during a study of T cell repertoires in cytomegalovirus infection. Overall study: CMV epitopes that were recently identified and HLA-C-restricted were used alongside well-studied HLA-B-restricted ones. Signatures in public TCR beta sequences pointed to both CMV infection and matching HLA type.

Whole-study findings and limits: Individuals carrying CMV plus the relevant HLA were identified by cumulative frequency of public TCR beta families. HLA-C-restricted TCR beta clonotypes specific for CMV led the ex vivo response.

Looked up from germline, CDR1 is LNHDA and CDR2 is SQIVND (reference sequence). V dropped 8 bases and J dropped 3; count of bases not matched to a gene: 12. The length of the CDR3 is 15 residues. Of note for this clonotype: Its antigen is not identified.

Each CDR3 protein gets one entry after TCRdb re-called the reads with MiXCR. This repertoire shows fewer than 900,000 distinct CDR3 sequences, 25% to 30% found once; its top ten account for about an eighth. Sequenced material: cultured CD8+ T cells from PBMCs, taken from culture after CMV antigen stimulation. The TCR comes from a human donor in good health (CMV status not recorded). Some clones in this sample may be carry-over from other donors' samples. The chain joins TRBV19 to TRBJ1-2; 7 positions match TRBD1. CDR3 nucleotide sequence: TGTGCCAGTCACATCGCCTTTGACAGGGACTATGGCTACACCTTC. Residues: CASHIAFDRDYGYTF.